The subject of this entry is one TCR beta chain. The antigen is unknown. The junction differs from germline at one of its ends, possibly a read error. Semi-nested PCR with Nested Universal Primer A followed constant-region reverse priming of full-length variable regions. TCRdb re-analysed the 5' RACE reads in MiXCR, keeping a single row per CDR3 protein. The table records around 8,000 distinct CDR3 sequences, about 40% of them present only once. Study-wide findings and caveats: In terms of TCR gene usage, tumor memory CD4+ T cells clustered together with blood and lymph node memory CD4+ cells, as well as with lymph node naive CD4+ cells. Tumor Tregs overlapped most with tumor, then blood, naive CD4+ cells.

Memory CD4+ cells were defined as CD4+CD45RO+CD25-. CDR1 is MNHEY, CDR2 SVGAGI, per germline. This CDR3 has 15 amino acids. V is TRBV6-5 and J is TRBJ2-1; 9 bases match TRBD2. The clonotype comes from a female donor with breast cancer. Input material: tumor-infiltrating memory CD4+ T cells sorted from the breast tumor. Noted subset: memory CD4+ T cells, CD4+CD45RO+CD25-. The CDR3 protein is CASSLSGSSNNEQFF. The CDR3, as DNA: TGTGCCAGCAGTCTTAGCGGGAGCTCCAACAATGAGCAGTTCTTC.